These 27 T cell receptor beta chains were all obtained from the same sample, sequenced in a study of blood T cell repertoires in COVID-19. TCRdb's copy holds only in-frame clones and misses some; the assay was immunoSEQ multiplex PCR. The profile shows roughly 200,000 clones, roughly nine tenths of them singletons. The specimen sequenced was PBMCs or T cells enriched from blood (not recorded which). The receptors stem from a woman in her forties or fifties in a cohort exposed to, infected with or recovered from COVID-19 (not recorded which).

CDR3: CASSLKGARQGNEQFF. The CDR3 bases are TGTGCCAGCAGCCTAAAAGGTGCTCGACAGGGGAATGAGCAGTTCTTC. The chain is built from TRBV7-3 and TRBJ2-1, with 8 bases that match TRBD1. V was pared by 5 bases and J by 7 bases, with 13 bases of the junction left unmatched. CDR1 is SGHTA and CDR2 is FQGTGA in the germline V gene. This CDR3 has 16 amino acids.

The chain links TRBV7-9 to TRBJ2-7, with TRBD2 identical over 9 bases. Germline CDR1 and CDR2: SEHNR and FQNEAQ (reference sequence). Unmatched junction bases numbered 7, after V lost 0 bases and J lost 4 bases. The CDR3 is 16 amino acids. The CDR3 spells CASSLAEPLAGYEQYF. The DNA of the CDR3 is TGTGCCAGCAGCTTAGCGGAGCCTCTAGCGGGGTACGAGCAGTACTTC. Full variable domain (remainder filled in from reference TRBV7-9 and TRBJ2-7): DTGVSQNPRHKITKRGQNVTFRCDPISEHNRLYWYRQTLGQGPEFLTYFQNEAQLEKSRLLSDRFSAERPKGSFSTLEIQRTEQGDSAMYLCASSLAEPLAGYEQYFGPGTRLTVT.

This rearrangement joins TRBV6-4 to TRBJ2-3, with a weak D call TRBD2 (5 bases). The germline gives CDR1 MRHNA, CDR2 SNTAGT. V was trimmed by 5 bases and J by 1 base, leaving 7 bases between them. There are 13 residues in the CDR3. In nucleotides, the CDR3 is TGTGCCAGCAGTAGGACTCGCACAGATACGCAGTATTTT. Its translation is CASSRTRTDTQYF.

The V call is TRBV5-4, the J call TRBJ2-5, with 14 positions matching TRBD2. Unmatched junction bases numbered 5, after V lost 4 bases and J lost 3 bases. The CDR3 runs 16 residues. CDR1 is SGHNT and CDR2 is YYREEE in the germline V gene (reference sequence). The CDR3 DNA follows: TGTGCCAGCAGCCCGACTAGCGGGGGGGCGGAAGAGACCCAGTACTTC. Its protein is CASSPTSGGAEETQYF.

J is TRBJ1-2 and V is TRBV5-1, with 8 bases lining up with TRBD1. Germline trimming cut 4 bases from V and 1 base from J; bases unmatched to any gene: 6. Per germline, CDR1 SGHRS and CDR2 YFSETQ. The CDR3 has 15 residues. This CDR3 reads CASSTTGDYNYGYTF. The CDR3 region has the DNA TGCGCCAGCAGCACGACAGGGGACTATAACTATGGCTACACCTTC.

The V call is TRBV15, the J call TRBJ1-2; D is perhaps TRBD1 (6 bases). Trimming removed 5 bases from V and 5 bases from J, with 9 bases in between. Looked up from germline, CDR1 is LNHNV and CDR2 is YYDKDF (reference sequence). The CDR3 has 12 amino acids. CDR3 coding DNA: TGTGCCACCAGCGCAGGGGAATATGGCTACACCTTC. It is translated as CATSAGEYGYTF.

This chain joins TRBV6-5 and TRBJ1-5; D uncertain. V was pared by 5 bases and J by 9 bases, with 11 bases between. From germline, CDR1 is MNHEY and CDR2 SVGAGI. The CDR3 is made up of 12 amino acids. This chain's CDR3 is CASSPTPGPQHF. CDR3 DNA sequence: TGTGCCAGCAGTCCCACACCAGGGCCCCAGCATTTT.

The rearrangement joins TRBV18 to TRBJ1-2; perhaps TRBD1 as D (6 bases). CDR3 size: 14 residues. Germline CDR1 and CDR2: KGHSH and LQKENI. The germline V and J ends were trimmed by 1 base and 3 bases, with 9 bases remaining between them. In DNA form, the CDR3 reads TGTGCCAGCTCACCACGGGAGGGGGACTATGGCTACACCTTC. Translating gives CASSPREGDYGYTF.

The CDR3 nucleotides are TGTGCCAGCAGTCGAATTGCCGTAGCAGATACGCAGTATTTT. Its protein is CASSRIAVADTQYF. The V gene is TRBV6-5, the J gene TRBJ2-3; the D is unclear. V lost 5 bases and J 4 bases, leaving 13 bases between the germline ends. Germline-derived CDR1 and CDR2 are MNHEY and SVGAGI. CDR3 size: 14 residues.

The J gene is TRBJ1-2, the V gene TRBV5-6, with 8 bases identical to TRBD1. Germline V gene lookup returns CDR1 SGHDT and CDR2 YYEEEE. The CDR3 extends over 15 amino acids. J lost 3 bases, V lost 1 base, and 5 bases had no gene match. CDR3 nucleotide sequence: TGTGCCAGCAGCTTGTCACCGGGACAGGACTATGGCTACACCTTC. It is translated as CASSLSPGQDYGYTF.

The table lists this clone with a count of one. This rearrangement joins TRBV6-5 to TRBJ2-1, with TRBD2 matching over 7 bases. The CDR3 has 15 residues. Germline CDR1 and CDR2: MNHEY and SVGAGI. The ends lost 5 bases at V and 4 bases at J; junction bases unmatched: 8. The CDR3 spells CASSRDYRGYNEQFF. The CDR3 coding sequence is TGTGCCAGCAGTAGGGACTATCGCGGGTACAATGAGCAGTTCTTC.

V usage is TRBV27 and J usage is TRBJ1-4, with D hard to call. CDR1 and CDR2 from the germline V gene are MNHEY and SMNVEV (reference sequence). V shed 0 bases and J shed 13 bases, with 21 bases lying between them. The CDR3 has 16 residues. The CDR3 reads CASSLSVEGGGFGLFF. In DNA form, the CDR3 reads TGTGCCAGCAGTTTATCGGTGGAAGGAGGAGGGTTTGGACTGTTTTTT.

The V call is TRBV7-2, the J call TRBJ2-1, with a weak D call TRBD1 (7 bases). V lost 5 bases and J lost 6, with 20 bases in between. From germline, CDR1 is SGHTA and CDR2 FQGNSA. The CDR3 is 16 residues long. CDR3 sequence (DNA): TGTGCCAGCAGCGGACCCGGGACAGCCGGGGGCAATGAGCAGTTCTTC. Translating gives CASSGPGTAGGNEQFF.

The chain joins TRBV9 to TRBJ1-6, with 7 nucleotides matching TRBD1. There are 13 residues in the CDR3. After removal of 5 bases from V and 10 bases from J, the junction contained 6 bases not matched to a gene. Germline V gene lookup returns CDR1 SGDLS and CDR2 YYNGEE. In DNA, the CDR3 is TGTGCCAGCAGGGCCACAGGGGTGTCACCCCTCCACTTT. It specifies CASRATGVSPLHF.

The gene calls are TRBV19 and TRBJ1-3; D unclear. Germline CDR1 is LNHDA and CDR2 is SQIVND (reference sequence). The CDR3 sequence is 14 residues long. V was cut by 1 base and J by 1 base, with 5 bases left in between. The CDR3 loop reads CASSIGGSGNTIYF. CDR3 bases: TGTGCCAGTAGTATAGGAGGATCTGGAAACACCATATATTTT.

The V and J genes are TRBV4-1 and TRBJ1-5; D perhaps matches TRBD1 (6 bases). The CDR3 is made up of 17 amino acids. Trimming took off 0 bases at V and 3 bases at J, with 15 bases between the two ends. CDR1 and CDR2 from the germline V gene are MGHRA and YSYEKL. DNA for the CDR3: TGCGCCAGCAGCCAAGAGTCAACAGGGATGGCCAATCAGCCCCAGCATTTT. Translating it yields CASSQESTGMANQPQHF.

This sequence joins TRBV7-2 and TRBJ2-7, with 8 bases fitting TRBD1. Germline lookup yields CDR1 SGHTA and CDR2 FQGNSA. Trimming removed 5 bases from V and 3 bases from J; junction bases left unmatched: 9. The CDR3 totals 15 residues. For the CDR3, the DNA is TGTGCCAGCAGCCCCGACAGGGGTACTTACTACGAGCAGTACTTC. Translating it yields CASSPDRGTYYEQYF.

The V and J genes are TRBV4-2 and TRBJ2-1, with 10 bases lining up with TRBD1. V lost 0 bases to trimming and J lost 6 bases; unmatched junction nucleotides: 8. Per the germline V gene, CDR1 is LGHNA and CDR2 is YNFKEQ. This CDR3 has 17 residues. This CDR3 is CASSQEESGTGVNEQFF. CDR3 nucleotides: TGTGCCAGCAGCCAAGAAGAGTCGGGGACAGGGGTCAATGAGCAGTTCTTC.

J is TRBJ1-3 and V is TRBV24-1; no firm D call. Germline loops: CDR1 KGHDR, CDR2 SFDVKD. V gave up 3 bases and J gave up 0 bases, with 5 bases separating them. The CDR3 is made up of 14 amino acids. The DNA for the CDR3 is TGTGCCACCAGTGATGGAGGCTCTGGAAACACCATATATTTT. Protein product: CATSDGGSGNTIYF.

The chain uses TRBV10-3 and TRBJ2-1; D is possibly TRBD1 (6 bases). In germline, CDR1 is ENHRY, CDR2 SYGVKD. Trimming pared 10 bases from V and 5 bases from J, leaving 9 bases between. The CDR3 has 11 amino acids. The CDR3 sequence: CATWTDNEQFF. The CDR3 coding sequence is TGTGCCACCTGGACAGACAATGAGCAGTTCTTC.

The chain is built from TRBV5-4 and TRBJ1-2; D may be TRBD1 (5 bases). Germline assignment: CDR1 SGHNT and CDR2 YYREEE (reference sequence). Deletions cut 0 bases from V and 8 bases from J, with 26 bases between. CDR3 size: 18 residues. CDR3: CASSLVSLGGWSFGGYTF. CDR3 DNA sequence: TGTGCCAGCAGCTTGGTTTCTTTGGGGGGATGGTCGTTCGGCGGCTACACCTTC.

This chain links TRBV7-3 with TRBJ2-3, with 7 bases fitting TRBD2. V dropped 2 bases and J dropped 5; count of bases not matched to a gene: 4. The V gene's germline CDR1 is SGHTA and CDR2 FQGTGA. The CDR3 extends over 14 amino acids. CDR3 residues: CASSLLGGGDTQYF. CDR3 nucleotides: TGTGCCAGCAGCTTATTGGGCGGGGGAGATACGCAGTATTTT.

This chain connects TRBV5-1 to TRBJ2-1, with D tentatively TRBD1 (5 bases). Germline V gene lookup returns CDR1 SGHRS and CDR2 YFSETQ. The CDR3 consists of 14 residues. V lost 0 bases and J 8 bases, leaving 12 bases between the germline ends. CDR3 DNA sequence: TGCGCCAGCAGCTTGGAGAGCCAGGGTTATGAGCAGTTCTTC. Its protein product is CASSLESQGYEQFF.

This chain uses TRBV7-6 with TRBJ1-6; no clear D. The CDR3 covers 14 residues. Per germline, CDR1 SGHVS and CDR2 FNYEAQ. Deletions cut 2 bases from V and 3 bases from J, with 5 bases between. For the CDR3, the DNA is TGTGCCAGCAGCTTATCCCACTATAATTCACCCCTCCACTTT. Translating gives CASSLSHYNSPLHF.

The chain is built from TRBV13 and TRBJ1-6; tentatively, D is TRBD1 (5 bases). The CDR3 contains 17 residues. Trimming removed 3 bases from V and 3 bases from J, with 15 bases in between. Germline V gene data show CDR1 as PRHDT and CDR2 as FYEKMQ (reference sequence). Here the CDR3 DNA reads TGTGCCAGCAGCTTTAACAGTCCCGGGGGCTATAATTCACCCCTCCACTTT. This encodes CASSFNSPGGYNSPLHF.

This chain connects TRBV19 to TRBJ1-4, with a tentative D call TRBD1 (5 bases). Germline V gene data show CDR1 as LNHDA and CDR2 as SQIVND (reference sequence). CDR3 length: 15 amino acids. Trimming removed 4 bases from V and 8 bases from J, with 17 bases in between. DNA of the CDR3: TGTGCCAGTAGTAGGGGCAGGGATCTACGGGAAAAACTGTTTTTT. This sequence encodes CASSRGRDLREKLFF.

The chain employs TRBV7-2 and TRBJ2-1; a weak D match, TRBD1 (6 bases). The V gene's germline CDR1 is SGHTA and CDR2 FQGNSA. Trimming removed 1 base at V and 5 bases at J, with 12 bases between. CDR3 length equals 15 residues. CDR3 amino acids: CASSLVGASNNEQFF. CDR3 coding DNA: TGTGCCAGCAGCTTAGTGGGGGCGAGCAACAATGAGCAGTTCTTC.